This TCR beta chain was identified in a study of Graves' ophthalmopathy and Graves' hyperthyroidism. This clonotype was seen at least ten times. Its antigen is not known. CDR3 size: 14 residues. The germline gives CDR1 ENHRY, CDR2 SYGVKD. Trimming took 6 bases from V and 3 from J, leaving 14 bases between them. Study-level findings and limits: Ophthalmopathy versus stable hyperthyroidism: 13-signature model gave roughly 88% sensitivity, less than 82% specificity.

Amplification targeted the TCR beta CDR3 regions, with RNA transcripts as the source material. HTBI-primed first-round RT-PCR preceded second-round multiplex PCR. TCRdb reprocessed the multiplex PCR reads via MiXCR and lists one record per CDR3 protein. The top ten hold around 6.6% of the sample, which has about 380,000 distinct CDR3 sequences, roughly 14% seen once. The diagnostic workup employed clinical symptoms, serum thyroxine, TRAb, thyroid ultrasound and orbital computed tomography. The chain couples TRBV10-3 to TRBJ2-5; D gene ambiguous. Material: peripheral blood. This receptor was identified in a woman aged 18-29 years with stable Graves' hyperthyroidism. CDR3 DNA: TGTGCCATCAGCCCACCAAGCTGGAAAGAGACCCAGTACTTC. As protein: CAISPPSWKETQYF.